This T cell receptor beta chain stems from a study of T cells expressing NK-cell markers. The V gene's germline CDR1 is DFQATT and CDR2 SNEGSKA (reference sequence). This CDR3 spans 13 amino acids. TCRdb re-called the 5' RACE reads; one entry per CDR3 protein, DNA not given. Recorded for this sample: about 540,000 distinct CDR3 sequences. General study results and limits: HCMV specificity of the expanded NKG2C+ T cell clones was not established.

Of note for this clonotype: The target antigen is unknown.

This receptor was obtained from a man aged 18 to 35 in good health. Material for sequencing was blood T cells: a sorted CD56 or NKG2C T cell subset, CD4+ or CD8+ T cells, or bulk PBMC T cells (not recorded which). The V gene is TRBV20-1, the J gene TRBJ2-3; TCRdb's D call, TRBD1, is unchecked because there is no DNA. CDR3: CSARTESTDTQYF.